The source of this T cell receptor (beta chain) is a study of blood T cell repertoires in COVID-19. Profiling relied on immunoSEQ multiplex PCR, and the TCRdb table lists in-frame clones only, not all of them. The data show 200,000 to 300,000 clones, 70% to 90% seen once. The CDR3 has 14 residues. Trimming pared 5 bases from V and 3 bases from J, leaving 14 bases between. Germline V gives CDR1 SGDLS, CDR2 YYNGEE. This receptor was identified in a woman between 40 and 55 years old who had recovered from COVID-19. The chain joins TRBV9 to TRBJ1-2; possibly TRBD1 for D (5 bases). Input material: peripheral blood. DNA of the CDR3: TGTGCCAGCAGGGGCGGGGGTTCGGACTATGGCTACACCTTC. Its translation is CASRGGGSDYGYTF.